The clone carrying this T cell receptor beta chain was observed many times. What it binds is not known. TCRdb itself ran the RT-PCR reads through MiXCR, one entry per CDR3 protein. The table has roughly 700,000 distinct CDR3 sequences, about 15% seen once. This specimen belongs to a study of response to subunit inactivated influenza vaccine. V was cut by 3 bases and J by 8 bases, with 14 bases left in between. This CDR3 spans 15 amino acids. Germline V gene data show CDR1 as SEHNR and CDR2 as FQNEAQ (reference sequence). Overall study findings and caveats: The authors offered the suggestion that each seasonal influenza vaccination recruits few new T cells.

This chain joins TRBV7-9 and TRBJ1-6; D unclear. The receptor was derived from a man aged 45-65 years who received an inactivated influenza vaccine. The input for sequencing was PBMCs from blood, taken about 14 days before vaccination. Here the CDR3 reads CASSFLGAKDSPLHF. The CDR3 region has the DNA TGTGCCAGCAGCTTTTTGGGAGCCAAGGATTCACCCCTCCACTTT.